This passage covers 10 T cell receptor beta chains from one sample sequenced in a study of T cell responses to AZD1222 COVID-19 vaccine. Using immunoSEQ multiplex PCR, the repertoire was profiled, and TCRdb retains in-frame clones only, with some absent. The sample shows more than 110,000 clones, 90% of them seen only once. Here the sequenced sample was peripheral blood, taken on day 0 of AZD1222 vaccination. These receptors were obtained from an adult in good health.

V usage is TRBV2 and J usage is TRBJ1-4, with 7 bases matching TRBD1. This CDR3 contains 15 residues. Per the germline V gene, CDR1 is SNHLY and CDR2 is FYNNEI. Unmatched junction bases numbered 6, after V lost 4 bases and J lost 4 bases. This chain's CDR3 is CASSVPQGVNEKLFF. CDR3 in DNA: TGTGCCAGCAGTGTCCCCCAGGGGGTTAATGAAAAACTGTTTTTT.

The CDR3 reads CASSETELSYNEQFF. The CDR3 DNA follows: TGTGCCAGCAGCGAGACAGAGCTCTCCTACAATGAGCAGTTCTTC. The rearrangement joins TRBV5-4 to TRBJ2-1, with D possibly matching TRBD1 (5 bases). The CDR3 consists of 15 residues. Trimming took off 4 bases at V and 0 bases at J, with 11 bases between the two ends. Per the germline V gene, CDR1 is SGHNT and CDR2 is YYREEE (reference sequence). The complete variable domain, with remaining parts taken from reference TRBV5-4 and TRBJ2-1, reads ETGVTQSPTHLIKTRGQQVTLRCSSQSGHNTVSWYQQALGQGPQFIFQYYREEENGRGNFPPRFSGLQFPNYSSELNVNALELDDSALYLCASSETELSYNEQFFGPGTRLTVL.

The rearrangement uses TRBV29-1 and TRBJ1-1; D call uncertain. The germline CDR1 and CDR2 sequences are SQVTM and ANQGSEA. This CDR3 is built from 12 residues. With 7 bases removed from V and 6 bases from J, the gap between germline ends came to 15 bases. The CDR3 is CSGLSPGAEAFF. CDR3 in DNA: TGCAGCGGCCTCAGTCCTGGCGCTGAAGCTTTCTTT.

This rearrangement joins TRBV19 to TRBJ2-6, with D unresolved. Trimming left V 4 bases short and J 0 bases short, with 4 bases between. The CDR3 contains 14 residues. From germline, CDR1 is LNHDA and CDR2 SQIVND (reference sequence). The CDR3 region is CASSRTSGANVLTF. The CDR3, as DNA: TGTGCCAGTAGTAGGACCTCTGGGGCCAACGTCCTGACTTTC.

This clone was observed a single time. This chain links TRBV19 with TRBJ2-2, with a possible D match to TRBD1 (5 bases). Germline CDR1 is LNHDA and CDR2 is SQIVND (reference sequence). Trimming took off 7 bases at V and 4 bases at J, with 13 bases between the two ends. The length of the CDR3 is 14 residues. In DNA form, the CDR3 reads TGTGCCAGTATAGGGCAGGGCGGCACCGGGGAGCTGTTTTTT. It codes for CASIGQGGTGELFF.

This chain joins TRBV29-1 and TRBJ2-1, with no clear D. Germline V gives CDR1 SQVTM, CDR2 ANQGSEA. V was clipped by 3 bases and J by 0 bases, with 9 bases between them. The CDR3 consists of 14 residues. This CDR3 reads CSVEPESSYNEQFF. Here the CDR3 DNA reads TGCAGCGTTGAGCCGGAGAGCTCCTACAATGAGCAGTTCTTC.

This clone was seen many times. This CDR3 reads CASSLAGDNEKLFF. The CDR3 region has the DNA TGCGCCAGCAGCTTAGCGGGGGATAATGAAAAACTGTTTTTT. The chain carries TRBV5-1 and TRBJ1-4; D may be TRBD1 (5 bases). V lost 2 bases and J lost 4, with 9 bases in between. The length of the CDR3 is 14 residues. Germline-derived CDR1 and CDR2 are SGHRS and YFSETQ.

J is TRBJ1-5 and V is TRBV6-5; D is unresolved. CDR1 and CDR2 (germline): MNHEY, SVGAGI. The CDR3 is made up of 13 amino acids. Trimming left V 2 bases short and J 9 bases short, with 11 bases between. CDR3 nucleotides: TGTGCCAGCAGTTACAGGCAGCCCGGGCCCCAGCATTTT. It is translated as CASSYRQPGPQHF.

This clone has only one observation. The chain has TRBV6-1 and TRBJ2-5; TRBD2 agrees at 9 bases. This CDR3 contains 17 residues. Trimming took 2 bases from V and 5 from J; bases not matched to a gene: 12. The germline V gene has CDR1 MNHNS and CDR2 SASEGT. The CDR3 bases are TGTGCCAGCAGTGAATCCCCCCCCCAGCGGGGGGAGGAGACCCAGTACTTC. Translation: CASSESPPQRGEETQYF.

This CDR3 is CAISVSGINSYEQYF. In nucleotides, the CDR3 is TGTGCCATCAGTGTGTCAGGTATTAACTCCTACGAGCAGTACTTC. J is TRBJ2-7 and V is TRBV10-3; D gene uncertain. Germline loops: CDR1 ENHRY, CDR2 SYGVKD. CDR3 length: 15 amino acids. V was trimmed by 4 bases and J by 0 bases, leaving 13 bases between them.